The present T cell receptor beta chain was sequenced within a study of early T cells in non-severe SARS-CoV-2 infection. Study in general: Sequenced bulk RNA came from whole blood that was unsorted, and chains were unpaired.

The V end was cut by 7 bases, the J end by 3 bases, with 10 bases between. Germline CDR1 is LNHDA and CDR2 is SQIVND (reference sequence). This CDR3 is 12 amino acids long. Individual cDNA molecules were tagged with unique molecular identifiers, the study reported. TCRdb fed the 5' RACE reads into MiXCR, producing one record per CDR3 protein. The sample records approximately 76,000 distinct CDR3 sequences, over 12% being singletons. The gene calls are TRBV19 and TRBJ2-7, with D possibly matching TRBD1 (5 bases). The source material was whole blood. This clonotype was obtained from an adult who was a healthcare worker with PCR-confirmed SARS-CoV-2 infection or an uninfected control (not recorded which). CDR3: CASTGQSYEQYF. The CDR3 DNA sequence: TGTGCCAGTACCGGACAAAGCTACGAGCAGTACTTC.